Listed here are 19 T cell receptor beta chains from one sample, sequenced in a study of cytomegalovirus exposure and HLA in healthy donors. 60 Vbeta and 13 Jbeta primers were used in PCR. Sequencing used immunoSEQ multiplex PCR; TCRdb keeps in-frame clones, though not all of them. The sample yields 100,000 or so clones, about an eighth seen once. What was sequenced was PBMCs. These receptors originate from a man aged 40-49 years in good health and CMV-seropositive.

The chain carries TRBV5-1 and TRBJ2-3, with TRBD1 matching 8 bases. From germline, CDR1 is SGHRS and CDR2 YFSETQ. The V segment lost 4 bases and the J segment 3 bases; nucleotides outside the gene matches: 4. The length of the CDR3 is 14 residues. This CDR3 reads CASSVDRVTDTQYF. DNA for the CDR3: TGCGCCAGCAGCGTGGACAGGGTGACAGATACGCAGTATTTT.

The chain combines TRBV11-3 with TRBJ2-2, with no clear D. The V gene lost 7 bases and the J gene lost 0 bases, with 18 bases spanning the gap. Germline assignment: CDR1 SGHNT and CDR2 YENEEA. The CDR3 is 17 residues long. The CDR3 DNA follows: TGTGCCAGCACCGATCCTTACAGCTCCACGAACACCGGGGAGCTGTTTTTT. It yields the protein CASTDPYSSTNTGELFF.

This clone was detected only a few times. The chain combines TRBV13 with TRBJ2-4; the D gene is possibly TRBD2 (5 bases). Between the trimmed V and J ends, which lost 4 bases and 7 bases, there was a span of 14 bases. This CDR3 has 14 amino acids. Germline loops: CDR1 PRHDT, CDR2 FYEKMQ (reference sequence). The CDR3 protein is CASSYRTEENIQYF. CDR3 DNA sequence: TGTGCCAGCAGCTACCGGACGGAGGAGAACATTCAGTACTTC. Full variable domain (rest looked up from reference TRBV13 and TRBJ2-4): AAGVIQSPRHLIKEKRETATLKCYPIPRHDTVYWYQQGPGQDPQFLISFYEKMQSDKGSIPDRFSAQQFSDYHSELNMSSLELGDSALYFCASSYRTEENIQYFGAGTRLSVL.

The CDR3 loop is CASTELVTETQYF. The CDR3 DNA follows: TGTGCCAGCACCGAACTAGTCACCGAGACCCAGTACTTC. This chain links TRBV28 with TRBJ2-5, with a tentative D call TRBD2 (5 bases). V lost 7 bases to trimming and J lost 5 bases, with 14 bases between them. Germline V lookup: CDR1 MDHEN, CDR2 SYDVKM. The CDR3 contains 13 residues.

The chain is built from TRBV6-5 and TRBJ1-2; D is unclear. This CDR3 has 11 residues. The germline V gene encodes CDR1 MNHEY and CDR2 SVGAGI. With 2 bases removed from V and 7 bases from J, the gap between germline ends came to 5 bases. This chain's CDR3 is CASSYEGGYTF. Here the CDR3 DNA reads TGTGCCAGCAGTTACGAGGGTGGCTACACCTTC.

The rearrangement uses TRBV9 and TRBJ2-1, with TRBD2 matching over 11 bases. V lost 4 bases and J lost 6; bases outside the gene matches: 9. This CDR3 region has 16 residues. From germline, CDR1 is SGDLS and CDR2 YYNGEE. CDR3 loop: CASSPRLAGLPNEQFF. CDR3 nucleotides: TGTGCCAGCAGCCCCCGACTAGCGGGGCTCCCCAATGAGCAGTTCTTC. Based on the CDR3 plus reference TRBV9 and TRBJ2-1, the full variable domain is DSGVTQTPKHLITATGQRVTLRCSPRSGDLSVYWYQQSLDQGLQFLIQYYNGEERAKGNILERFSAQQFPDLHSELNLSSLELGDSALYFCASSPRLAGLPNEQFFGPGTRLTVL.

As regards this clone: An end of the junction differs from the germline gene, which may be a read error. The CDR3 nucleotides read TGTGCCAGCAGCTTCAGATACACTGAAGCTTTCTTT. Amino acids: CASSFRYTEAFF. The genes are TRBV5-1 and TRBJ1-1; D is ambiguous. There are 12 residues in the CDR3. Germline V gives CDR1 SGHRS, CDR2 YFSETQ.

V is TRBV4-1 and J is TRBJ2-2, with TRBD2 as a possible D gene (5 bases). The V end lost 0 bases, the J end lost 7 bases, and 15 bases lay between the germline ends. The CDR3 length is 16 residues. Germline-derived CDR1 and CDR2 are MGHRA and YSYEKL. CDR3 residues: CASSQERARRGGELFF. CDR3 in DNA: TGCGCCAGCAGCCAAGAGAGGGCTAGACGGGGCGGGGAGCTGTTTTTT.

This clone was counted a few times. The chain carries TRBV6-5 and TRBJ2-7; D is possibly TRBD2 (6 bases). The CDR3 has 15 amino acids. The germline V and J ends were trimmed by 2 bases and 2 bases, with 13 bases remaining between them. Germline V gene sequence: CDR1 MNHEY, CDR2 SVGAGI. The DNA for the CDR3 is TGTGCCAGCAGTTACACTTACGGGAGAACCTACGAGCAGTACTTC. It specifies CASSYTYGRTYEQYF.

V usage is TRBV5-6 and J usage is TRBJ2-7; D might be TRBD2 (7 bases). The V and J ends lost 6 bases and 3 bases respectively, with 16 bases between them. The CDR3 contains 14 residues. Germline CDR1 and CDR2: SGHDT and YYEEEE. CDR3 coding DNA: TGTGCCAGCACCCCCGCAGGGGAGGGCTACGAGCAGTACTTC. Its protein product is CASTPAGEGYEQYF.

This clone was observed a handful of times. The chain employs TRBV5-1 and TRBJ2-7, with TRBD1 identical over 10 bases. Unmatched junction bases numbered 5, after V lost 2 bases and J lost 3 bases. CDR1 is SGHRS and CDR2 is YFSETQ in the germline V gene. The CDR3 length is 15 residues. CDR3 sequence (DNA): TGCGCCAGCAGCTTCCGGGACAGGGGACTCTACGAGCAGTACTTC. Translation: CASSFRDRGLYEQYF.

The chain uses TRBV5-1 and TRBJ2-3; possibly TRBD1 for D (6 bases). The CDR3 is made up of 16 amino acids. Looked up from germline, CDR1 is SGHRS and CDR2 is YFSETQ. V shed 3 bases and J shed 3 bases, with 17 bases lying between them. CDR3 residues: CASSSIWQGKTDTQYF. CDR3 nucleotides: TGCGCCAGCAGCTCCATTTGGCAGGGGAAGACAGATACGCAGTATTTT.

This chain connects TRBV2 to TRBJ2-2; D remains ambiguous. The CDR3 has 11 amino acids. Looked up from germline, CDR1 is SNHLY and CDR2 is FYNNEI. The V end lost 5 bases, the J end lost 6 bases, and 4 bases lay between the germline ends. CDR3 amino acids: CASSYSGELFF. The CDR3, as DNA: TGTGCCAGCAGTTACTCCGGGGAGCTGTTTTTT.

This chain connects TRBV5-1 to TRBJ1-1, with TRBD1 as a possible D gene (5 bases). Germline V gives CDR1 SGHRS, CDR2 YFSETQ. The CDR3 has 13 residues. V shed 0 bases and J shed 11 bases, with 14 bases lying between them. The CDR3 DNA reads TGCGCCAGCAGCTTGGAACCAGGGAAAGAGGCTTTCTTT. It translates to CASSLEPGKEAFF.

The chain has TRBV7-2 and TRBJ1-2; D not certain. V was shortened by 1 base and J by 4 bases, with 16 bases between the two germline ends. The CDR3 length is 16 residues. Germline loops: CDR1 SGHTA, CDR2 FQGNSA. For the CDR3, the DNA is TGTGCCAGCAGCTTAGTAGGTAGTAGGGCGGGCTATGGCTACACCTTC. Translation: CASSLVGSRAGYGYTF.

The chain is built from TRBV5-6 and TRBJ2-1, with 12 nucleotides matching TRBD2. The CDR3 spans 17 residues. CDR1 SGHDT and CDR2 YYEEEE come from the germline V gene. Trimming removed 4 bases from V and 4 bases from J; junction bases left unmatched: 9. Written as DNA, the CDR3 is TGTGCCAGCAGCCCCCAGCCAGGACTAGCGGGGTACAATGAGCAGTTCTTC. Its protein product is CASSPQPGLAGYNEQFF.

The chain joins TRBV6-5 to TRBJ1-6; D perhaps matches TRBD1 (6 bases). V shed 2 bases and J shed 5 bases, with 10 bases lying between them. This CDR3 has 15 residues. Looked up from germline, CDR1 is MNHEY and CDR2 is SVGAGI. The CDR3 DNA reads TGTGCCAGCAGTTACCTACAGGGACATAATTCACCCCTCCACTTT. It yields the protein CASSYLQGHNSPLHF.

The chain combines TRBV9 with TRBJ2-7; TRBD1 is a possible D gene (6 bases). V shed 3 bases and J shed 0 bases, with 13 bases lying between them. The CDR3 covers 15 residues. Germline V lookup: CDR1 SGDLS, CDR2 YYNGEE. The CDR3 here is CASSAGTPSSYEQYF. CDR3 nucleotides: TGTGCCAGCAGCGCCGGGACACCAAGCTCCTACGAGCAGTACTTC.

The table lists this clone with a few counts. The chain carries TRBV7-2 and TRBJ2-1; 9 positions match TRBD2. This CDR3 comprises 17 residues. CDR1 is SGHTA, CDR2 FQGNSA, per germline. V was pared by 5 bases and J by 6 bases, with 14 bases of the junction left unmatched. The CDR3 coding sequence is TGTGCCAGCAGCCCCCCCCGTGGGGTAGCGGGAGCCAATGAGCAGTTCTTC. Its protein is CASSPPRGVAGANEQFF.